The next 22 T cell receptor beta chains were all read from a single sample in a study of cytomegalovirus exposure and HLA in healthy donors (dated by TCRdb to about 2017). The library was obtained by the immunoSEQ multiplex PCR assay. A mixture of 60 forward primers for TCR Vbeta segments and 13 reverse primers for TCR Jbeta segments was used in the multiplex PCR. TCRdb's version of the immuneACCESS table is confined to in-frame rearrangements and falls short of the full clone set. An unresolved V gene accounts for under half of the shortfall where checked; the remainder is of unknown origin. This sample holds around 120,000 clones; under 80% were observed only once. The ten biggest clones cover 30% of the sample. Sequenced: PBMCs. These receptors all come from a man in his sixties in good health and CMV-seropositive.

The rearrangement links TRBV5-1 to TRBJ2-1; 9 bases are shared with TRBD2. V lost 3 bases, J lost 4 bases, and 5 bases stayed unmatched. The CDR3 sequence is 15 residues long. Germline V gene lookup returns CDR1 SGHRS and CDR2 YFSETQ. DNA for the CDR3: TGCGCCAGCAGCTCCGGCGGGAGGGGGTACAATGAGCAGTTCTTC. This sequence encodes CASSSGGRGYNEQFF.

In this sample, this clone turned up a few times. The CDR3: CASSLARTDTQYF. CDR3 DNA sequence: TGTGCCAGCAGCTTAGCGCGAACAGATACGCAGTATTTT. The J gene is TRBJ2-3, the V gene TRBV7-9; the D is unclear. V gave up 0 bases and J gave up 3 bases, with 4 bases separating them. This CDR3 has 13 residues. Per the germline V gene, CDR1 is SEHNR and CDR2 is FQNEAQ (reference sequence).

This clone has more than one count but fewer than ten. The genes are TRBV28 and TRBJ1-2; no clear D gene. Trimming stripped 2 bases from V and 4 bases from J, with 11 bases between. The germline V gene encodes CDR1 MDHEN and CDR2 SYDVKM. The CDR3 covers 14 residues. CDR3 nucleotide sequence: TGTGCCAGCAGTTTAGGGGAGCAGGTCTATGGCTACACCTTC. Its protein product is CASSLGEQVYGYTF.

Comment on this clone: An end of the junction differs from the germline gene, which may be a read error. This chain connects TRBV30 to TRBJ2-6; the D gene is possibly TRBD1 (5 bases). The CDR3 runs 14 residues. Germline V CDR1 and CDR2: GTSNPN, SVGIG (reference sequence). CDR3 nucleotide sequence: TGTGCCTGGGGAGTTGGGGCTGGGGCCAACGGCCTGACTTTC. It translates to CAWGVGAGANGLTF.

In this sample, this clone turned up a few times. V gene TRBV6-4 combines with J gene TRBJ2-3; TRBD2 might be the D (5 bases). V lost 3 bases and J 4 bases, leaving 11 bases between the germline ends. The CDR3 sequence is 14 residues long. CDR1 is MRHNA and CDR2 is SNTAGT in the germline V gene. The CDR3 DNA is TGTGCCAGCAGTGAGGCGGGTGGAGCAGATACGCAGTATTTT. Protein product: CASSEAGGADTQYF.

This chain links TRBV2 with TRBJ1-1, with 8 bases that match TRBD1. V shed 6 bases, J shed 1 base, and the junction held 4 bases outside the gene matches. The V gene's germline CDR1 is SNHLY and CDR2 FYNNEI. The CDR3 contains 14 residues. The CDR3 region has the DNA TGTGCCAGCAGAGCACAGGGGGGGAACACTGAAGCTTTCTTT. Translating gives CASRAQGGNTEAFF.

V and J are TRBV19 and TRBJ1-1, with TRBD1 identical over 7 bases. CDR1 and CDR2 from the germline V gene are LNHDA and SQIVND (reference sequence). Germline trimming cut 5 bases from V and 4 bases from J; bases unmatched to any gene: 10. This CDR3 spans 15 amino acids. The CDR3 nucleotides read TGTGCCAGTAGTTCCTCACAGGGGCTGGGCACTGAAGCTTTCTTT. Amino acid sequence: CASSSSQGLGTEAFF.

This sequence joins TRBV5-1 and TRBJ1-6, with 9 positions matching TRBD1. The germline V gene encodes CDR1 SGHRS and CDR2 YFSETQ. The CDR3 runs to 15 residues. V dropped 7 bases and J dropped 8; count of bases not matched to a gene: 10. CDR3 residues: CASRGGGQGYSPLHF. CDR3 nucleotides: TGCGCCAGCCGTGGTGGGGGACAGGGTTATTCACCCCTCCACTTT.

This clone was seen a handful of times. V is TRBV27 and J is TRBJ2-2; D is undetermined. This CDR3 has 14 amino acids. Germline values: CDR1 MNHEY, CDR2 SMNVEV (reference sequence). Trimming shortened V by 2 bases and J by 4 bases, and 8 bases separated the two germline ends. The CDR3 loop is CASSLQVITGELFF. Written as DNA, the CDR3 is TGTGCCAGCAGTTTACAGGTCATCACCGGGGAGCTGTTTTTT.

The chain carries TRBV7-9 and TRBJ2-1, with a possible D match to TRBD1 (5 bases). V shed 5 bases and J shed 3 bases, with 11 bases lying between them. The V gene's germline CDR1 is SEHNR and CDR2 FQNEAQ (reference sequence). This CDR3 is 14 amino acids long. The CDR3 loop reads CASSLRQNYNEQFF. CDR3 nucleotide sequence: TGTGCCAGCAGCCTTAGACAGAACTACAATGAGCAGTTCTTC.

CDR3 region: CASSLDREYEQYF. As DNA, the CDR3 is TGCGCCAGCAGCTTGGACAGGGAATACGAGCAGTACTTC. The rearrangement joins TRBV5-1 to TRBJ2-7, with D possibly matching TRBD1 (6 bases). V was trimmed by 0 bases and J by 4 bases, leaving 8 bases between them. CDR1 and CDR2 from the germline V gene are SGHRS and YFSETQ. The CDR3 has 13 residues. Drawing the rest from reference TRBV5-1 and TRBJ2-7, the complete variable domain is KAGVTQTPRYLIKTRGQQVTLSCSPISGHRSVSWYQQTPGQGLQFLFEYFSETQRNKGNFPGRFSGRQFSNSRSEMNVSTLELGDSALYLCASSLDREYEQYFGPGTRLTVT.

The chain is built from TRBV30 and TRBJ1-2; unclear D gene. Trimming took off 5 bases at V and 4 bases at J, with 20 bases between the two ends. Looked up from germline, CDR1 is GTSNPN and CDR2 is SVGIG (reference sequence). The CDR3 is 15 amino acids. For the CDR3, the DNA is TGTGCCTGGGCTCTCCCCGGGGTTGGCGGCTATGGCTACACCTTC. Protein: CAWALPGVGGYGYTF. Filled out from reference TRBV30 and TRBJ1-2, the complete variable domain reads SQTIHQWPATLVQPVGSPLSLECTVEGTSNPNLYWYRQAAGRGLQLLFYSVGIGQISSEVPQNLSASRPQDRQFILSSKKLLLSDSGFYLCAWALPGVGGYGYTFGSGTRLTVV.

This rearrangement joins TRBV28 to TRBJ1-2, with a weak D call TRBD1 (5 bases). The germline gives CDR1 MDHEN, CDR2 SYDVKM. The V end lost 2 bases, the J end lost 4 bases, and 8 bases lay between the germline ends. The CDR3 spans 13 residues. The CDR3 DNA is TGTGCCAGCAGTTTAGCGGGACGCTATGGCTACACCTTC. Its protein is CASSLAGRYGYTF.

The chain is built from TRBV28 and TRBJ2-1; 9 nucleotides agree with TRBD2. Germline CDR1 reads MDHEN; CDR2 reads SYDVKM. This CDR3 has 14 residues. V dropped 2 bases and J dropped 9; count of bases not matched to a gene: 5. The CDR3 DNA reads as TGTGCCAGCAGTTTAGGGACTAGCTTTCGTGAGCAGTTCTTC. Protein product: CASSLGTSFREQFF.

The gene calls are TRBV5-5 and TRBJ1-2; D gene unclear. This CDR3 is 12 amino acids long. The V end lost 1 base, the J end lost 6 bases, and 7 bases lay between the germline ends. Germline V gives CDR1 SGHKS, CDR2 YYEKEE (reference sequence). The CDR3 DNA sequence: TGTGCCAGCAGCTTGTCCCGGGATGGCTACACCTTC. Its protein is CASSLSRDGYTF.

The chain is built from TRBV6-1 and TRBJ1-1; possible D gene TRBD1, 5 bases. The germline CDR1 and CDR2 sequences are MNHNS and SASEGT. V lost 7 bases to trimming and J lost 2 bases, with 14 bases between them. There are 14 residues in the CDR3. The DNA for the CDR3 is TGTGCCAGCACATCAGCAGGGCCCAACACTGAAGCTTTCTTT. Its translation is CASTSAGPNTEAFF.

The chain has TRBV5-1 and TRBJ2-1, with D unresolved. CDR3 size: 12 residues. V lost 4 bases and J 3 bases, leaving 5 bases between the germline ends. CDR1 is SGHRS, CDR2 YFSETQ, per germline. This CDR3 reads CASSQNYNEQFF. The CDR3 DNA reads TGCGCCAGCAGCCAAAACTACAATGAGCAGTTCTTC.

The chain uses TRBV18 and TRBJ2-5, with 7 bases matching TRBD1. Germline lookup yields CDR1 KGHSH and CDR2 LQKENI. V dropped 3 bases and J dropped 4; count of bases not matched to a gene: 2. The CDR3 totals 13 residues. This chain's CDR3 is CASSPAGGETQYF. The CDR3, as DNA: TGTGCCAGCTCACCGGCAGGGGGAGAGACCCAGTACTTC.

CDR3 loop: CASSVSGNDYGYTF. CDR3 coding DNA: TGTGCCAGCAGCGTTTCAGGGAACGACTATGGCTACACCTTC. The gene calls are TRBV7-8 and TRBJ1-2, with TRBD1 as a possible D gene (5 bases). Per germline, CDR1 SGHVS and CDR2 FQNEAQ. CDR3 length: 14 amino acids. Trimming shortened V by 5 bases and J by 3 bases, and 13 bases separated the two germline ends.

The V and J genes are TRBV18 and TRBJ2-3; 16 bases agree with TRBD2. CDR3 length: 18 residues. J gave up 2 bases and V 4 bases, and 6 bases lay outside the gene matches. Germline lookup yields CDR1 KGHSH and CDR2 LQKENI. The CDR3 reads CASSQGLAGGPTTDTQYF. As DNA, the CDR3 is TGTGCCAGCTCACAGGGACTAGCGGGAGGGCCTACCACAGATACGCAGTATTTT.

This clone was recorded a few times. The chain combines TRBV13 with TRBJ2-5, with D unresolved. The J call may be mistaken, given a closer DNA end match to TRBJ2-7. The CDR3 length is 13 residues. From germline, CDR1 is PRHDT and CDR2 FYEKMQ (reference sequence). CDR3 coding DNA: TGTGCCAGCAGCTTAGGGTCCTACTACGAGCAGTACTTC. Protein: CASSLGSYYEQYF.

CDR3 DNA sequence: TGTGCCAGCAGGGAGCGGGAGGGCCACCACGAGCAGTACTTC. This codes for CASREREGHHEQYF. The chain links TRBV6-6 to TRBJ2-5; 10 nucleotides line up with TRBD2. TRBJ2-7 matches the DNA end more closely, so the J call is doubtful. Germline CDR1 MNHNY, CDR2 SVGAGI (reference sequence). This CDR3 region has 14 residues.